These T cell receptor beta chains were read from a single sample in a study of T cell repertoires in cytomegalovirus infection. One entry per CDR3 protein results from TCRdb running MiXCR on the reads. The sample lists 400,000 or so distinct CDR3 sequences, about a sixth occurring once. Material for sequencing was PBMCs. The source of these receptors is a human donor in good health (CMV status not recorded). Some clones in this sample may be carry-over from other donors' samples. CDR3s include the opening cysteine and the closing phenylalanine or tryptophan. The order of the fields is clone size, J gene, V gene, D gene, CDR3 DNA, CDR3 protein. The D gene is left open where the match is weak. A clone size is listed for some rows: how often the clone was seen (once, few, many), or a class if it is expanded.

>.|TRBJ2-3|TRBV2|TRBD2
TGTGCCAGCAGTCGGTCTAGCGGGGGGGCGCATACGCAGTATTTT
CASSRSSGGAHTQYF
>.|TRBJ2-2|TRBV29-1|.
TGCAGCGTTGGGCTAGCCCGCACCGGGGAGCTGTTTTTT
CSVGLARTGELFF
>many|TRBJ1-2|TRBV7-2|.
TGTGCCAGCAGCTCGACAGGTTTAAACTTCTATGGCTACACCTTC
CASSSTGLNFYGYTF
>few|TRBJ1-5|TRBV19|.
TGTGCCAGTGGGGGGAGGGGCCTCAATCAGCCCCAGCATTTT
CASGGRGLNQPQHF
>.|TRBJ2-4|TRBV7-2|TRBD2
TGTGCCAGCAGTTTTGTAGCGGGCCCCAAAAACATTCAGTACTTC
CASSFVAGPKNIQYF
>few|TRBJ1-2|TRBV6-1|.
TGTGCCAGCAGTTGGCAGGGAGGGACACCCAATGGCTACACCTTC
CASSWQGGTPNGYTF
>many|TRBJ1-3|TRBV7-2|.
TGTGCCAGCAGCCCTCGGAGCTCTGGAAACACCATATATTTT
CASSPRSSGNTIYF
>.|TRBJ2-3|TRBV7-9|.
TGTGCCAGCAGCCCGCGTCGGAGTGCAGATACGCAGTATTTT
CASSPRRSADTQYF
>few|TRBJ2-3|TRBV6-1|.
TGTGCCAGCATTGGGGGAGGTGCAGATACGCAGTATTTT
CASIGGGADTQYF
>many|TRBJ2-2|TRBV19|.
TGTGCCACCTTGGACAGTGCGAACACCGGGGAGCTGTTTTTT
CATLDSANTGELFF
>.|TRBJ2-1|TRBV20-1|.
TGCAGCGTCGGACAAAGCTCCTACAATGAGCAGTTCTTC
CSVGQSSYNEQFF
>.|TRBJ1-2|TRBV20-1|.
TGCAGTGCTTCCTCAAAACAGGGTATCTATGGCTACACCTTC
CSASSKQGIYGYTF
>.|TRBJ2-1|TRBV29-1|TRBD2
TGCAGCGTCCTCCATCTGAGCGGAGCGGGAGGAAGTTACAATGAGCAGTTCTTC
CSVLHLSGAGGSYNEQFF
>.|TRBJ1-6|TRBV7-2|.
TGTGCCAGCAGCTTATTTGGCTCCCAGAGCAATTCACCCCTCCACTTT
CASSLFGSQSNSPLHF
>.|TRBJ1-5|TRBV20-1|.
TGCAGTGCGAACTTACAGGGAGGGCAGCCCCAGCATTTT
CSANLQGGQPQHF
>many|TRBJ2-5|TRBV7-2|TRBD2
TGTGCCAGCAGCTTCAGCGGGGGGGAGGAGACCCAGTACTTC
CASSFSGGEETQYF
>many|TRBJ2-7|TRBV7-8|.
TGTGCCAGCAGCTTAGTTCAGGGAAGGCTCGAGCAGTACTTC
CASSLVQGRLEQYF
>few|TRBJ1-3|TRBV15|.
TGTGCCACCAGCTACCGGCTTGGAGGAAACACCATATATTTT
CATSYRLGGNTIYF
>.|TRBJ1-5|TRBV12-5|.
TGTGCTAGTGGTTTGGACGACAGGACAGTTGTTGGCCACGGAAATCAGCCCCAGCATTTT
CASGLDDRTVVGHGNQPQHF
>.|TRBJ1-3|TRBV27|.
TGTGCCAGCAGTGCACAGGGAGGCACCATATATTTT
CASSAQGGTIYF
>few|TRBJ2-3|TRBV20-1|.
TGCAGTGTGGGGAAAATGTGGGAGGGGGGCACAGATACGCAGTATTTT
CSVGKMWEGGTDTQYF
>many|TRBJ2-1|TRBV7-2|.
TGTGCCAGCAGCTCCTACAGGGACGGTGAGCAGTTCTTC
CASSSYRDGEQFF
>.|TRBJ1-1|TRBV29-1|.
TGCAGCGCACAGGGCCCTGAAGCTTTCTTT
CSAQGPEAFF
>.|TRBJ1-5|TRBV2|.
TGTGCCAGCAGTGAAGAAAGCAATCAGCCCCAGCATTTT
CASSEESNQPQHF
>few|TRBJ2-3|TRBV29-1|TRBD2
TGCAGCGTTGAAGAAGGCCTAGCGGAGAATTTGGATACGCAGTATTTT
CSVEEGLAENLDTQYF
>few|TRBJ2-1|TRBV5-1|.
TGCGCCAGCAGCTTGGATGGGGCGAATGAGCAGTTCTTC
CASSLDGANEQFF
>few|TRBJ2-3|TRBV25-1|TRBD1
TGTGCCGCCAGGGGGTTTGCAACAGATACGCAGTATTTT
CAARGFATDTQYF
>many|TRBJ2-3|TRBV7-2|.
TGTGCCAGCAGCTTATTACGGGAAGCAGATACGCAGTATTTT
CASSLLREADTQYF
>few|TRBJ1-5|TRBV2|TRBD1
TGTGCCAGCAGTGACAGGGGGCTTCAGCCCCAGCATTTT
CASSDRGLQPQHF
>.|TRBJ1-5|TRBV2|.
TGTGCCAGCAATTCAGACAGGTCGAGGAATCAGCCCCAGCATTTT
CASNSDRSRNQPQHF
>.|TRBJ2-5|TRBV7-2|.
TGTGCCAGCAGCCCCGAACCGGCTAAAGAGACCCAGTACTTC
CASSPEPAKETQYF
>.|TRBJ2-3|TRBV20-1|.
TGCAGTCCCAGGGCGTTCACAGATACGCAGTATTTT
CSPRAFTDTQYF
>.|TRBJ1-6|TRBV12-3/TRBV12-4|.
TGTGCCAGCAGTCCGACAAGCTCCTATAATTCACCCCTCCACTTT
CASSPTSSYNSPLHF
>few|TRBJ1-4|TRBV18|.
TGTGCCAGCTCACCACCGGCGTTCGAGGATGAAAAACTGTTTTTT
CASSPPAFEDEKLFF
>many|TRBJ1-2|TRBV4-3|.
TGCGCCAGCAGCCGGGGAATGGATGGCTACACCTTC
CASSRGMDGYTF
>.|TRBJ1-5|TRBV4-3|.
TGCGCCAGCAGCCAAGAGTGGGGCAGGGAGAATCAGCCCCAGCATTTT
CASSQEWGRENQPQHF
>few|TRBJ2-3|TRBV12-5|.
TGTGCTAGTGGTTTGGTGCCTGTATCAGATACGCAGTATTTT
CASGLVPVSDTQYF
>many|TRBJ2-7|TRBV7-2|TRBD2
TGTGCCAGCAGCTCCCGAAGGGGGGGGACTAGCGACTACGAGCAGTACTTC
CASSSRRGGTSDYEQYF
>.|TRBJ2-3|TRBV6-2/TRBV6-3|TRBD2
TGTGCCAGCAGTTACTCCCCTAGCGGGCGCCACGATACGCAGTATTTT
CASSYSPSGRHDTQYF
>.|TRBJ2-5|TRBV7-2|TRBD1
TGTGCCAGCAGCTTCGGAACAGGGGGCCTGAAGACCCAGTACTTC
CASSFGTGGLKTQYF
>few|TRBJ1-2|TRBV6-5|.
TGTGCCAGCAGTCCGGACGGTCCGTATGGCTACACCTTC
CASSPDGPYGYTF
>many|TRBJ1-6|TRBV11-2|TRBD1
TGTGCCAGCAGGCGACAGGGGATGGGGTATCGAAATTCACCCCTCCACTTT
CASRRQGMGYRNSPLHF